The next 5 T cell receptor beta chains were all read from a single sample in a study of cytomegalovirus exposure and HLA in healthy donors. The PCR contained 60 Vbeta and 13 Jbeta primers. Repertoires were generated with immunoSEQ multiplex PCR, while TCRdb's copy carries only in-frame clones and drops some. The profile shows over 150,000 clones, roughly 85% of them singletons. The sequenced sample was PBMCs. Receptor source: a man aged 40-49 years in good health and CMV-seronegative.

The V call is TRBV6-5, the J call TRBJ2-5; D might be TRBD2 (5 bases). The DNA end is more similar to TRBJ2-7, so the J call may be wrong. The CDR3 contains 13 residues. Germline lookup yields CDR1 MNHEY and CDR2 SVGAGI. The CDR3 DNA reads TGTGCCAGCAGTAGCGGTCCTACCTACGAGCAGTACTTC. Its translation: CASSSGPTYEQYF.

This chain links TRBV25-1 with TRBJ1-1, with TRBD1 matching 8 bases. The CDR3 is 18 amino acids. Germline CDR1 is MGHDK and CDR2 is SYGVNS. J lost 1 base, V lost 5 bases, and 15 bases had no gene match. DNA of the CDR3: TGTGCCAGCAGTTCCCTGGGAGGACAGGGTATTACGAACACTGAAGCTTTCTTT. Protein: CASSSLGGQGITNTEAFF.

V gene TRBV6-5 combines with J gene TRBJ2-1, with D possibly TRBD2 on 6 matching bases. Germline V gene data show CDR1 as MNHEY and CDR2 as SVGAGI. There are 15 residues in the CDR3. Trimming stripped 2 bases from V and 9 bases from J, with 17 bases between. CDR3: CASSYRVRGSVEQFF. For the CDR3, the DNA is TGTGCCAGCAGTTACCGGGTTCGGGGGAGCGTTGAGCAGTTCTTC.

This rearrangement joins TRBV29-1 to TRBJ2-5, with 7 bases matching TRBD1. CDR1 is SQVTM, CDR2 ANQGSEA, per germline. The V and J ends lost 7 bases and 4 bases, in that order; junction bases with no gene match: 6. CDR3 size: 12 residues. The CDR3 region is CSAGDRLETQYF. The CDR3 DNA reads as TGCAGCGCCGGGGACAGACTAGAGACCCAGTACTTC.

The chain carries TRBV4-2 and TRBJ2-3, with a possible D match to TRBD2 (5 bases). CDR1 and CDR2 from the germline V gene are LGHNA and YNFKEQ. V was clipped by 1 base and J by 2 bases, with 22 bases between them. The CDR3 consists of 19 residues. This CDR3 reads CASSQGGWVGSYHTDTQYF. DNA for the CDR3: TGTGCCAGCAGCCAAGGTGGTTGGGTGGGGAGTTATCACACAGATACGCAGTATTTT.